The following is a T cell receptor beta chain sequence with its context. Antigen specificity is unknown. This specimen comes from a study of cytomegalovirus exposure and HLA in healthy donors. Study findings and constraints: Owing to their indistinguishability, certain V segments, notably TRBV6-2 and TRBV6-3, were excluded. In a later analysis, V- and J-gene trimming of beta chains associated with a DCLRE1C missense variant, replicated independently. Productive rates of about 90% or about 30% were seen for most TCR beta V segments in an earlier analysis.

The PCR ran on 60 Vbeta and 13 Jbeta primers. Assay: immunoSEQ multiplex PCR; the TCRdb copy retains only in-frame clones and omits some. Its table records tens of thousands of clones. V was clipped by 4 bases and J by 2 bases; unmatched bases: 8. The CDR3 sequence is 15 residues long. CDR1 and CDR2 (germline): SGHVS, FNYEAQ. The receptor was isolated from a human donor in good health. The rearrangement links TRBV7-6 to TRBJ2-7, with TRBD1 identical over 7 bases. Sequenced material: PBMCs. CDR3 nucleotides: TGTGCCAGCAGCTCACAGGGGTTACTAACCTACGAGCAGTACTTC. Translating it yields CASSSQGLLTYEQYF.